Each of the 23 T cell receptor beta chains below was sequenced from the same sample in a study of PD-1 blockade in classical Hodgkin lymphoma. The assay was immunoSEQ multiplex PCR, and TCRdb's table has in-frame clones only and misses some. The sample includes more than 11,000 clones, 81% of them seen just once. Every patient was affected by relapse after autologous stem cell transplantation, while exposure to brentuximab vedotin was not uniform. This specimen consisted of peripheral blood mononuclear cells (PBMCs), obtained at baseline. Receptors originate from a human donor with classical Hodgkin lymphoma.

The DNA for the CDR3 is TGTGCCAGCAGCCTCCCCTCTCGCGGTTCCTACGAGCAGTACTTC. Residues: CASSLPSRGSYEQYF. The chain combines TRBV28 with TRBJ2-5; D is ambiguous. The DNA end is more similar to TRBJ2-7, so the J call may be wrong. Germline V gives CDR1 MDHEN, CDR2 SYDVKM. CDR3 length: 15 amino acids.

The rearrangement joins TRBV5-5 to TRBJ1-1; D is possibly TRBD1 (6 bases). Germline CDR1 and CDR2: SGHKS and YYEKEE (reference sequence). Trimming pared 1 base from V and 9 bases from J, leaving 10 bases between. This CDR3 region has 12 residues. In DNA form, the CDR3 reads TGTGCCAGCAGCTTGTCAGGGGATCAAGCTTTCTTT. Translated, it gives CASSLSGDQAFF.

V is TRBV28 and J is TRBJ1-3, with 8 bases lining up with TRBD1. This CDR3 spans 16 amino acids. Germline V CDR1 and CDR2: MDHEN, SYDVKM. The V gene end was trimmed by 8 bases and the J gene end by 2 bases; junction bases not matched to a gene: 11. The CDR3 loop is CASGRLGTGAGNTIYF. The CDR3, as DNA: TGTGCCAGCGGAAGACTAGGGACAGGCGCTGGAAACACCATATATTTT. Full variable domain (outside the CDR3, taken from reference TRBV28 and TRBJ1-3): DVKVTQSSRYLVKRTGEKVFLECVQDMDHENMFWYRQDPGLGLRLIYFSYDVKMKEKGDIPEGYSVSREKKERFSLILESASTNQTSMYLCASGRLGTGAGNTIYFGEGSWLTVV.

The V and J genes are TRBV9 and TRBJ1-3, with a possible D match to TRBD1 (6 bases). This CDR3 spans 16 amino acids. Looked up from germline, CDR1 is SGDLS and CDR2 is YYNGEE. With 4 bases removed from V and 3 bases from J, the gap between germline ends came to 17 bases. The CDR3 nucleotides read TGTGCCAGCAGCCCCCGAGAGGGGGTAGTTGGAAACACCATATATTTT. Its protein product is CASSPREGVVGNTIYF.

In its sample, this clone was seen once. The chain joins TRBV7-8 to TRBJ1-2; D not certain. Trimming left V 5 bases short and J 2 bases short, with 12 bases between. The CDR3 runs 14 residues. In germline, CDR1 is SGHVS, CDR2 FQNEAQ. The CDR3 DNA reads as TGTGCCAGCAGCCCCGTGGGAGGGAACTATGGCTACACCTTC. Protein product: CASSPVGGNYGYTF.

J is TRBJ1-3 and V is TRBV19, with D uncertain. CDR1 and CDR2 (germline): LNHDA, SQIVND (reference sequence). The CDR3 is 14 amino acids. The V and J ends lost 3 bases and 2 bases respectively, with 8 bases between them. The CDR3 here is CASSIILAGNTIYF. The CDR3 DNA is TGTGCCAGTAGTATCATTTTGGCTGGAAACACCATATATTTT.

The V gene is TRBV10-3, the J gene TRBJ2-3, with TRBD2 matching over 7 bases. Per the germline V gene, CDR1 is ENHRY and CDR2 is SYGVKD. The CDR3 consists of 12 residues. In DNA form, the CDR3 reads TGTGCTACGGGGGGAGATACAGATACGCAGTATTTT. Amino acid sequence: CATGGDTDTQYF.

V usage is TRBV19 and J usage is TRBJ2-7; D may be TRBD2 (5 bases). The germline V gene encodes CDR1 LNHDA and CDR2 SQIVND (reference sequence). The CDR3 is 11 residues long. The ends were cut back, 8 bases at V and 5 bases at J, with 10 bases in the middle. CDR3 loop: CASPGENEQYF. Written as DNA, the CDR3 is TGTGCCAGTCCCGGGGAGAACGAGCAGTACTTC.

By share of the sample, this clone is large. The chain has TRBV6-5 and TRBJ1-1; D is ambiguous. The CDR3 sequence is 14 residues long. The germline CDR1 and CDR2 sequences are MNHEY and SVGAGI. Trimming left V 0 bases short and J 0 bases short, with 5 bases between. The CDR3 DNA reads TGTGCCAGCAGTTACTCGGGGATGAACACTGAAGCTTTCTTT. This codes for CASSYSGMNTEAFF.

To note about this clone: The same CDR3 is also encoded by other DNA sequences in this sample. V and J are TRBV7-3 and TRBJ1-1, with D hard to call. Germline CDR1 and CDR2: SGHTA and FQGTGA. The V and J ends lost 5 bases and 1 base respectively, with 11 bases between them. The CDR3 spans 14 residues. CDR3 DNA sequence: TGTGCCAGCAGCACTGGTTATCCGAACACTGAAGCTTTCTTT. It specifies CASSTGYPNTEAFF.

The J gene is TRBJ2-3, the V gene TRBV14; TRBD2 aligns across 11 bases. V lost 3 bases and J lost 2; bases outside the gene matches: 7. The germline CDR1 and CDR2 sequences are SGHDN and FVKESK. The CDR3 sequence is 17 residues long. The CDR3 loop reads CASSQASGGFSTDTQYF. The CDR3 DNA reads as TGTGCCAGCAGCCAGGCTAGCGGGGGGTTTTCCACAGATACGCAGTATTTT.

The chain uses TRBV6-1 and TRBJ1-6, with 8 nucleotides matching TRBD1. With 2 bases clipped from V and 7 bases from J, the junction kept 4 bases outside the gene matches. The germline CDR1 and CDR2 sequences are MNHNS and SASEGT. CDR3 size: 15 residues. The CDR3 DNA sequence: TGTGCCAGCAGTGAACAGGGGGCAATAAATTCACCCCTCCACTTT. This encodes CASSEQGAINSPLHF.

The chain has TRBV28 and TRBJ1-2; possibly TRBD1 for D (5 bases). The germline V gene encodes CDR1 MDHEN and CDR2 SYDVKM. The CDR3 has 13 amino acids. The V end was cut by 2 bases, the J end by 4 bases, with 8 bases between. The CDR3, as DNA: TGTGCCAGCAGTTTACTGGGACTCTATGGCTACACCTTC. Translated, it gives CASSLLGLYGYTF.

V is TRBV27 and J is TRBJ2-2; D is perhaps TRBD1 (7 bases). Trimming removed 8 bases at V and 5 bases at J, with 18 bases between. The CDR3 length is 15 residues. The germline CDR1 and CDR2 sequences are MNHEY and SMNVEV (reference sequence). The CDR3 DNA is TGTGCCAGCGAGGGGCGGAGGGGGCTTACCGGGGAGCTGTTTTTT. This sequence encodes CASEGRRGLTGELFF.

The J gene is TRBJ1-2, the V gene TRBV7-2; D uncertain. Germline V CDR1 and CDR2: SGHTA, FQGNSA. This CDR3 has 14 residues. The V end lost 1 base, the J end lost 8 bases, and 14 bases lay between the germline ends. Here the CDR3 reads CASSLELRVRGYTF. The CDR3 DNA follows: TGTGCCAGCAGCTTAGAGCTTAGGGTCCGGGGCTACACCTTC. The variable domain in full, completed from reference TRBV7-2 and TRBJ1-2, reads GAGVSQSPSNKVTEKGKDVELRCDPISGHTALYWYRQSLGQGLEFLIYFQGNSAPDKSGLPSDRFSAERTGGSVSTLTIQRTQQEDSAVYLCASSLELRVRGYTFGSGTRLTVV.

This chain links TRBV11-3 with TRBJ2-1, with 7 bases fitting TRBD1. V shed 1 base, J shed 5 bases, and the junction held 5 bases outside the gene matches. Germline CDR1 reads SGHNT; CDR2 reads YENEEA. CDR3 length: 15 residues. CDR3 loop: CASSLAGGRDNEQFF. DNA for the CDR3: TGTGCCAGCAGCTTAGCAGGGGGACGGGACAATGAGCAGTTCTTC.

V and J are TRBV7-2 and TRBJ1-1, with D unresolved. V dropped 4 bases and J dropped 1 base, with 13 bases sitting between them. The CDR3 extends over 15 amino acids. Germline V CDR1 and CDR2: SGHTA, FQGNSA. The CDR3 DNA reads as TGTGCCAGCAGCTCCGGGCAGTTCTCGAACACTGAAGCTTTCTTT. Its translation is CASSSGQFSNTEAFF.

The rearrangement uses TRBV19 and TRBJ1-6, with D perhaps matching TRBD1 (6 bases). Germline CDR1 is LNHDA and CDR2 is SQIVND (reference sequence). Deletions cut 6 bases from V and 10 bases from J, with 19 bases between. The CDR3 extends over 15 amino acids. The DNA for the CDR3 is TGTGCCAGTAGGGAGGGGGGGCAAAGGAGCTCACCCCTCCACTTT. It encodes CASREGGQRSSPLHF. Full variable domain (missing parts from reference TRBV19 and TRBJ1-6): DGGITQSPKYLFRKEGQNVTLSCEQNLNHDAMYWYRQDPGQGLRLIYYSQIVNDFQKGDIAEGYSVSREKKESFPLTVTSAQKNPTAFYLCASREGGQRSSPLHFGNGTRLTVT.

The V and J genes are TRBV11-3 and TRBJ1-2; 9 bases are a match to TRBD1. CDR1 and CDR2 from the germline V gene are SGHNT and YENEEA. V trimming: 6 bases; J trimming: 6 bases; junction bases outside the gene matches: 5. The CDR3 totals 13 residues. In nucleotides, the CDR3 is TGTGCCAGCAGTCCGGGACAGGGCGATGGCTACACCTTC. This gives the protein CASSPGQGDGYTF. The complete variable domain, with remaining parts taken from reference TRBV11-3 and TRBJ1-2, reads EAGVVQSPRYKIIEKKQPVAFWCNPISGHNTLYWYLQNLGQGPELLIRYENEEAVDDSQLPKDRFSAERLKGVDSTLKIQPAELGDSAVYLCASSPGQGDGYTFGSGTRLTVV.

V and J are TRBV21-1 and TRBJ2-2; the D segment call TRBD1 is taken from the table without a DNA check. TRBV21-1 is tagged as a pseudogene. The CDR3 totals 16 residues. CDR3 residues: CASSKRDRLRPGELFF. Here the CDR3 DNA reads TGTGCCAGCAGCAAGAGGGACAGGCTGCGACCCGGGGAGCTGTTTTTT.

The CDR3 reads CASSFRTSGGVYEQYF. Written as DNA, the CDR3 is TGTGCCAGCAGCTTCCGGACTAGCGGGGGAGTATACGAGCAGTACTTC. The gene calls are TRBV7-8 and TRBJ2-7, with 13 bases fitting TRBD2. In germline, CDR1 is SGHVS, CDR2 FQNEAQ. After removal of 3 bases from V and 4 bases from J, the junction contained 6 bases not matched to a gene. The CDR3 spans 16 residues.

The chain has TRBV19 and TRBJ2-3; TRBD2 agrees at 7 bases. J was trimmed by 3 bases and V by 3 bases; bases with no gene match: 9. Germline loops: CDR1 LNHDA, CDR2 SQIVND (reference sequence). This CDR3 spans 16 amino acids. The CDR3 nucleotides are TGTGCCAGTAGTATGGATCTGGGGGAGGGAACAGATACGCAGTATTTT. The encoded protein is CASSMDLGEGTDTQYF.

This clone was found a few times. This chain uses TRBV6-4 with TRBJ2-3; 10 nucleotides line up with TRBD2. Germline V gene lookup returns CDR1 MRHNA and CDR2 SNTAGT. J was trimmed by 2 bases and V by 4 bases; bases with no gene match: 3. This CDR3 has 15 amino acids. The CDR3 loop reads CASSGLAGSTDTQYF. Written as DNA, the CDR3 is TGTGCCAGCAGTGGACTAGCGGGCTCCACAGATACGCAGTATTTT.